This T cell receptor (beta chain) emerged from a study of cytomegalovirus exposure and HLA in healthy donors. Findings of the study overall: From TCR beta sequences, most subjects' HLA-A and HLA-B alleles were reportedly predicted accurately. In a later analysis, across HLA loci, associated TCR counts were highest for DRB1, lowest for HLA-C. Later work associated 16,951 TCR beta sequences with HLA alleles at 0.05 false discovery rate.

Both 60 Vbeta primers and 13 Jbeta primers went into the PCR. In the study's own analysis: Later analysis identified tens of millions of unique TCR beta chains, approximately 10 million shared. TCRdb keeps only in-frame clones here, not all; method: immunoSEQ multiplex PCR. The DNA gave D and trimming, while V, J and clone size come from that table. Here the sample spans fewer than 250,000 clones, about four fifths being singletons. Germline loops: CDR1 WSHSY, CDR2 SAAADI. Between the trimmed V and J ends, which lost 6 bases and 4 bases, there was a span of 13 bases. There are 14 residues in the CDR3. As to this clone: The antigen remains unidentified.

This receptor was obtained from a man in his late teens or twenties in good health and CMV-seronegative. Sequenced input: PBMCs. The chain combines TRBV10-2 with TRBJ1-5, with D unclear. The DNA for the CDR3 is TGCGCCAGCAGCTGGTCCGACTCTAATCAGCCCCAGCATTTT. This codes for CASSWSDSNQPQHF.